What follows is one T cell receptor (beta chain) and its context. The data originate from a study of T cells in Graves' hyperthyroidism and ophthalmopathy. The TCR beta CDR3 regions underwent amplification using RNA transcripts as the source. An initial round of RT-PCR targeting the TCR CDR3 relied on the HTBI primer set. One entry per CDR3 protein results from TCRdb running MiXCR on the multiplex PCR reads. Counted here are 300,000 to 400,000 distinct CDR3 sequences, roughly 18% occurring once; the ten biggest clones make up under 55%. Germline values: CDR1 MGHRA, CDR2 YSYEKL. The V and J ends lost 1 base and 2 bases respectively, with 12 bases between them. The CDR3 has 15 residues.

Source material: blood. This TCR was recovered from a woman in her forties or fifties with Graves' hyperthyroidism. This chain uses TRBV4-1 with TRBJ2-7; D possibly corresponds to TRBD1 (6 bases). The CDR3 coding sequence is TGCGCCAGCAGCCAAGGGCACAGGGCCCCCTACGAGCAGTACTTC. This encodes CASSQGHRAPYEQYF.